What follows describes a single T cell receptor (beta chain). At one end the junction does not follow the germline gene, possibly because of a read error. This sample was included in a study of tumor and adjacent non-tumor tissue in lung cancer. The library came from three nested PCR rounds adapted from ARM-PCR protocols. Each CDR3 protein is one row after TCRdb ran MiXCR on the multiplex PCR reads. The table records 81,000 or so distinct CDR3 sequences, approximately 78% of them present only once. The CDR3 is 11 amino acids. Germline V gene data show CDR1 as SQVTM and CDR2 as ANQGSEA. This sample's RNA came from whole unsorted tissue. More than 3 cm separated this lung sample from the edge of the tumor.

Source material: distant non-tumor lung tissue. The sequence was obtained from a man aged 55 to 69 with non-small cell lung cancer. The chain recombines TRBV29-1 with TRBJ2-2; D might be TRBD2 (5 bases). The DNA of the CDR3 is TGCTGCGTTGGAGGTCTGGGGGAGCTGTTTTTT. Translation gives CCVGGLGELFF.